Sequencing of this TCR beta chain was carried out in a study of blood T cell repertoires in COVID-19. Study at large: The United States, Italy and Spain were the sources of the acute and convalescent COVID-19 samples. The analysed material was cDNA or gDNA that came from T cells, B-cell-depleted T cells, or PBMCs.

Germline V gene data show CDR1 as SGHRS and CDR2 as YFSETQ. The CDR3 runs 15 residues. Trimming removed 0 bases from V and 4 bases from J; junction bases left unmatched: 4. Seattle patient enrollment occurred during active infection, with longitudinal follow-up thereafter. In the authors' workflow: Nucleated cell counts were estimated from reference gene primer amplification. TCRdb's table, derived via immunoSEQ multiplex PCR, lists solely in-frame clones and lacks some. V and J calls and clone size are as listed in that table; D and trimming were resolved from the DNA. The profile covers around 200,000 clones, with roughly 90% appearing a single time and 9.5% to 12% taken by the ten largest.

The sequence was collected from a woman aged 60-70 years with COVID-19, enrolled during active disease. The V call is TRBV5-1, the J call TRBJ1-5, with 7 bases that match TRBD1. The sample taken for sequencing was peripheral blood. This CDR3 is CASSLAGTENQPQHF. The CDR3 DNA reads as TGCGCCAGCAGCTTGGCCGGGACAGAGAATCAGCCCCAGCATTTT.